This T cell receptor beta chain was documented in a study of blood T cell repertoires in COVID-19. Across the whole study: COVID-19 samples, acute and convalescent, were from the United States, Italy and Spain. Sample material is recorded as cDNA or gDNA derived from T cells, B-cell-depleted T cells, or PBMCs.

Method: immunoSEQ multiplex PCR; TCRdb's copy keeps in-frame clones and lacks some. This table holds tens of thousands of clones, approximately 82% found once. The TCR comes from a human donor in a cohort sampled during active COVID-19. Sequenced sample: peripheral blood.

The chain's CDR3 is CASSTGDYEQYF. The CDR3 nucleotides are TGCGCCAGCAGCACGGGGGACTACGAGCAGTACTTC. The gene calls are TRBV5-1 and TRBJ2-7, with TRBD2 as a possible D gene (6 bases). Germline CDR1 is SGHRS and CDR2 is YFSETQ. V lost 4 bases and J 3 bases, leaving 8 bases between the germline ends. This CDR3 is built from 12 residues.